One T cell receptor beta chain is described in this entry. This table comes from immunoSEQ multiplex PCR, and its TCRdb copy is limited to in-frame clones, with some not included. The data show about 57,000 clones, roughly four fifths seen once. Trimming took off 5 bases at V and 7 bases at J, with 9 bases between the two ends. Looked up from germline, CDR1 is MNHEY and CDR2 is SVGAGI. This CDR3 is 13 amino acids long. This sample stems from a study of blood T cell repertoires in COVID-19. On the study more broadly: The analysed material was cDNA or gDNA that came from T cells, B-cell-depleted T cells, or PBMCs.

The sequence derives from a woman aged 80 or over with acute or convalescent COVID-19. This rearrangement joins TRBV6-5 to TRBJ1-6, with D maybe TRBD1 (6 bases). Sequenced: peripheral blood. For the CDR3, the DNA is TGTGCCAGCAGTAGACAGGTGAATTCACCCCTCCACTTT. Translating it yields CASSRQVNSPLHF.